This TCR beta chain comes out of a study of T cell changes during pregnancy in multiple sclerosis. Sequencing used immunoSEQ multiplex PCR; TCRdb keeps in-frame clones, though not all of them. The sample includes roughly 38,000 clones, about 90% of them seen just once. Per the germline V gene, CDR1 is LNHDA and CDR2 is SQIVND (reference sequence). This CDR3 has 18 amino acids. Losses at the gene ends were 5 bases for V and 2 bases for J; bases not matched to a gene: 12. The sequence derives from a female donor with multiple sclerosis, enrolled in a pregnancy study. The V call is TRBV19, the J call TRBJ2-3; 11 bases align to TRBD2. The sample in question was CD8+ T cells from peripheral blood mononuclear cells, obtained in the first trimester of pregnancy. The CDR3 sequence: CASSGVAGGPVPTDTQYF. The CDR3 DNA reads TGTGCCAGTAGTGGGGTAGCGGGAGGGCCTGTGCCCACAGATACGCAGTATTTT.